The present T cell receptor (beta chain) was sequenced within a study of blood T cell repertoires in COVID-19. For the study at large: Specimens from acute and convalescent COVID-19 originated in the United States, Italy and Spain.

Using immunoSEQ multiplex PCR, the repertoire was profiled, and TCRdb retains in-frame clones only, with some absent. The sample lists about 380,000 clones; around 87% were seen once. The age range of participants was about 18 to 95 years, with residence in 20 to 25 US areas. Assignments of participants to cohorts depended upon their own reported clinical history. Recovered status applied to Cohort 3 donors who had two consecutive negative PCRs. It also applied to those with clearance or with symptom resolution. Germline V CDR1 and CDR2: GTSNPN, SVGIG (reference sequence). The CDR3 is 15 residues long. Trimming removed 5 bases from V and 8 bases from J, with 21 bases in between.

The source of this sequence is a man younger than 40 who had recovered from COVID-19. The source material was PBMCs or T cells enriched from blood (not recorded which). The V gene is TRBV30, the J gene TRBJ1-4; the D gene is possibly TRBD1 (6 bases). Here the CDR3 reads CAWGGLGAGEEKLFF. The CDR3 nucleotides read TGTGCCTGGGGAGGCCTCGGGGCAGGGGAGGAAAAACTGTTTTTT.